This is a list of T cell receptor beta chains from one sample in a study of blood T cells in healthy people across ages. MiXCR, applied by TCRdb to the 5' RACE reads, yields one record per CDR3 protein. Of 1.5 million to 2 million distinct CDR3 sequences detected, 28% appear once; the ten largest clones hold 7% to 9%. Sequencing was carried out using blood. Receptor source: a woman between 25 and 40 years old in good health. CDR3s include the opening cysteine and the closing phenylalanine or tryptophan.

j_call: TRBJ2-7
v_call: TRBV6-4
cdr3_aa: CASSEDRGSHEQYF

j_call: NA
v_call: TRBV30
cdr3_aa: CAWSSSGYEQYF

j_call: TRBJ1-2
v_call: TRBV20-1
cdr3_aa: CSATSAGNYGYTF

j_call: TRBJ2-6
v_call: TRBV25-1
cdr3_aa: CTSSASSGANVLTF

j_call: TRBJ2-3
v_call: TRBV5-1
cdr3_aa: CASGLGLAEARSTDTQYF

j_call: TRBJ2-7
v_call: TRBV4-1
cdr3_aa: CSSSQGQGSEQYF

j_call: TRBJ1-4
v_call: TRBV5-6
cdr3_aa: CASSLEPTREKLFF

j_call: TRBJ2-7
v_call: TRBV27
cdr3_aa: CASRPGTEYSYEQYF

j_call: TRBJ2-3
v_call: TRBV20-1
cdr3_aa: CSASGRLAGGLDTQYF

j_call: TRBJ1-5
v_call: TRBV24-1
cdr3_aa: CATSDNVVNQPQHF

j_call: TRBJ2-4
v_call: TRBV29-1
cdr3_aa: CSGGTSKNIQYF

j_call: TRBJ1-1
v_call: TRBV24-1
cdr3_aa: CATSDPERATEAFF

j_call: TRBJ2-3
v_call: TRBV20-1
cdr3_aa: CSARGERGVGDTQYF

j_call: TRBJ2-1
v_call: TRBV29-1
cdr3_aa: CSGRTRGGPNEQFF

j_call: TRBJ2-1
v_call: TRBV11-2
cdr3_aa: CASSSTSGPYNEQFF

j_call: TRBJ2-1
v_call: TRBV20-1
cdr3_aa: CSARTSGAGYGQFF

j_call: TRBJ2-1
v_call: TRBV7-9
cdr3_aa: CASSSPWREEYNEQFF

j_call: TRBJ2-5
v_call: TRBV25-1
cdr3_aa: CASDGQGPQETQYF

j_call: NA
v_call: TRBV7-2
cdr3_aa: CASSRDRVFWNEQYF

j_call: TRBJ1-4
v_call: TRBV4-1
cdr3_aa: CASSQPHRGVREKLFF

j_call: TRBJ1-1
v_call: TRBV20-1
cdr3_aa: CSARALDTEAFF

j_call: TRBJ2-1
v_call: TRBV5-1
cdr3_aa: CASSPSLVGYNEQFF

j_call: TRBJ2-5
v_call: TRBV5-1
cdr3_aa: CASSLGGQGATREQYF